These 26 T cell receptor beta chains originate from one sample sequenced in a study of T cell responses to AZD1222 COVID-19 vaccine. Only in-frame clones appear in the TCRdb table, and some are missing; sequencing was by immunoSEQ multiplex PCR. Of tens of thousands of clones listed, about 86% are singletons. The sample here was peripheral blood, taken on day 0 of AZD1222 vaccination. Source of these receptors: an adult in good health.

The rearrangement links TRBV10-3 to TRBJ2-7; 11 bases agree with TRBD2. V shed 4 bases and J 2 bases; nucleotides not matched to a gene: 4. The CDR3 length is 15 residues. CDR1 is ENHRY and CDR2 is SYGVKD in the germline V gene. In DNA, the CDR3 is TGTGCCATCAGTGGGGGACTAGCGGTAACCTACGAGCAGTACTTC. It codes for CAISGGLAVTYEQYF.

V usage is TRBV7-9 and J usage is TRBJ2-2, with 7 bases matching TRBD1. V shed 4 bases, J shed 4 bases, and the junction held 6 bases outside the gene matches. This CDR3 contains 15 residues. Germline CDR1 reads SEHNR; CDR2 reads FQNEAQ (reference sequence). Here the CDR3 reads CASSYLQGFTGELFF. CDR3 DNA: TGTGCCAGCAGCTACCTACAGGGGTTCACCGGGGAGCTGTTTTTT.

The chain is built from TRBV5-1 and TRBJ1-3; D unclear. Germline V CDR1 and CDR2: SGHRS, YFSETQ. Trimming left V 0 bases short and J 2 bases short, with 6 bases between. This CDR3 contains 14 residues. The CDR3: CASSLELPGNTIYF. Written as DNA, the CDR3 is TGCGCCAGCAGCTTGGAGTTGCCTGGAAACACCATATATTTT.

This chain links TRBV3-1 (or the pseudogene TRBV3-2) with TRBJ1-2; 10 nucleotides agree with TRBD1. J was trimmed by 6 bases and V by 0 bases; bases with no gene match: 16. Per germline, CDR1 LGHDT and CDR2 YNNKEL (reference sequence). There are 19 residues in the CDR3. The chain's CDR3 is CASSQDQGGTGDISDGYTF. Here the CDR3 DNA reads TGTGCCAGCAGCCAAGATCAAGGGGGGACAGGGGATATTAGCGATGGCTACACCTTC.

This sequence joins TRBV5-4 and TRBJ1-2, with D unresolved. V was pared by 0 bases and J by 2 bases, with 8 bases between. CDR1 and CDR2 from the germline V gene are SGHNT and YYREEE (reference sequence). This CDR3 contains 14 residues. The CDR3 sequence: CASSLDQSNYGYTF. The CDR3 DNA sequence: TGTGCCAGCAGCTTGGATCAATCCAACTATGGCTACACCTTC.

The DNA for the CDR3 is TGCGCCAGCTCACCCTTTGGGGTCACGAGTCAGTCCTACGAGCAGTACTTC. Its protein product is CASSPFGVTSQSYEQYF. The chain recombines TRBV5-1 with TRBJ2-7; D remains unclear. CDR3 length equals 17 residues. Germline CDR1 SGHRS, CDR2 YFSETQ. V was shortened by 7 bases and J by 1 base, with 24 bases between the two germline ends.

This chain links TRBV24-1 with TRBJ1-2; 9 bases line up with TRBD1. Per the germline V gene, CDR1 is KGHDR and CDR2 is SFDVKD. The V segment lost 4 bases and the J segment 8 bases; nucleotides outside the gene matches: 7. The CDR3 runs to 14 residues. DNA for the CDR3: TGTGCCACCAGTGAGAAGACAGGGGGTCGGGGCTACACCTTC. Its protein is CATSEKTGGRGYTF.

The CDR3 region is CASSDSATGELFF. The CDR3, as DNA: TGTGCCAGCAGTGACTCTGCCACCGGGGAGCTGTTTTTT. This chain joins TRBV6-4 and TRBJ2-2; the D is unclear. There are 13 residues in the CDR3. Trimming stripped 0 bases from V and 4 bases from J, with 3 bases between. Germline V lookup: CDR1 MRHNA, CDR2 SNTAGT.

The gene calls are TRBV11-2 and TRBJ2-1, with 8 bases that match TRBD1. This CDR3 has 16 residues. The germline V gene encodes CDR1 SGHAT and CDR2 FQNNGV. Trimming cost V 3 bases and J 0 bases; bases outside gene matches: 4. The CDR3 loop reads CASSLGTGSSYNEQFF. The CDR3 nucleotides read TGTGCCAGCAGCTTGGGGACAGGAAGCTCCTACAATGAGCAGTTCTTC.

The rearrangement joins TRBV9 to TRBJ2-7; D is possibly TRBD1 (5 bases). CDR3 length: 15 residues. V lost 0 bases and J lost 1, with 11 bases in between. Germline V gene lookup returns CDR1 SGDLS and CDR2 YYNGEE. The CDR3, as DNA: TGTGCCAGCAGCGTAGGTGTAGGGGATTCCTACGAGCAGTACTTC. This codes for CASSVGVGDSYEQYF.

The chain has TRBV19 and TRBJ2-7; unclear D gene. Germline V gives CDR1 LNHDA, CDR2 SQIVND (reference sequence). The CDR3 has 12 amino acids. Between the trimmed V and J ends, which lost 6 bases and 2 bases, there was a span of 8 bases. The CDR3 sequence: CASSPSPYEQYF. CDR3 in DNA: TGTGCCAGTAGCCCATCCCCCTACGAGCAGTACTTC.

The rearrangement links TRBV19 to TRBJ1-1; 7 bases align to TRBD1. The CDR3 runs 16 residues. With 1 base clipped from V and 3 bases from J, the junction kept 8 bases outside the gene matches. CDR1 is LNHDA, CDR2 SQIVND, per germline (reference sequence). CDR3 sequence: CASSIAATGRYTEAFF. The CDR3 DNA sequence: TGTGCCAGTAGTATAGCTGCGACAGGGCGGTACACTGAAGCTTTCTTT.

This rearrangement joins TRBV19 to TRBJ1-2, with D possibly being TRBD1 (5 bases). This CDR3 is 13 amino acids long. Germline values: CDR1 LNHDA, CDR2 SQIVND (reference sequence). V was trimmed by 4 bases and J by 5 bases, leaving 11 bases between them. The CDR3 region has the DNA TGTGCCAGTAGTACGGGACGGAGATATGGCTACACCTTC. Amino acids: CASSTGRRYGYTF.

The chain carries TRBV12-3 or TRBV12-4 and TRBJ2-7; 9 bases are a match to TRBD1. V was pared by 6 bases and J by 5 bases, with 5 bases of the junction left unmatched. This CDR3 has 13 residues. In DNA form, the CDR3 reads TGTGCCAGCAGAGGGACAGGGTTCCACGAGCAGTACTTC. Translated: CASRGTGFHEQYF.

V gene TRBV4-2 combines with J gene TRBJ1-1, with D unresolved. Germline CDR1 and CDR2: LGHNA and YNFKEQ. This CDR3 is built from 12 residues. V was pared by 1 base and J by 9 bases, with 9 bases between. This CDR3 is CASSQASRKAFF. The CDR3 nucleotides are TGTGCCAGCAGCCAAGCTTCCAGAAAAGCTTTCTTT.

This clone was recorded only once. The chain is built from TRBV12-5 and TRBJ2-5; D gene ambiguous. The CDR3 contains 12 residues. Germline V gene data show CDR1 as LGHNT and CDR2 as FRNRAP. The ends were cut back, 6 bases at V and 3 bases at J, with 8 bases in the middle. CDR3 in DNA: TGTGCTAGTGGCTTAACAGAAGAGACCCAGTACTTC. Amino acids: CASGLTEETQYF.

The chain has TRBV7-3 and TRBJ1-1; 7 bases are a match to TRBD1. CDR1 and CDR2 from the germline V gene are SGHTA and FQGTGA. This CDR3 is 14 amino acids long. V shed 2 bases and J 6 bases; nucleotides not matched to a gene: 6. CDR3 DNA: TGTGCCAGCAGCTTACTAGACAGGGTCTCTGAAGCTTTCTTT. Translating it yields CASSLLDRVSEAFF.

This rearrangement joins TRBV12-5 to TRBJ1-1; D uncertain. Trimming removed 7 bases from V and 4 bases from J, with 16 bases in between. CDR1 and CDR2 (germline): LGHNT, FRNRAP. This CDR3 is 14 amino acids long. The CDR3 coding sequence is TGTGCTAGTGCCTTACACGGATTAGGCACTGAAGCTTTCTTT. Translated, it gives CASALHGLGTEAFF. The variable domain in full, completed from reference TRBV12-5 and TRBJ1-1, reads DARVTQTPRHKVTEMGQEVTMRCQPILGHNTVFWYRQTMMQGLELLAYFRNRAPLDDSGMPKDRFSAEMPDATLATLKIQPSEPRDSAVYFCASALHGLGTEAFFGQGTRLTVV.

CDR3 nucleotides: TGCGCCAGCAGCCCAAGACAGGCCGGGACTAATGAAAAACTGTTTTTT. It is translated as CASSPRQAGTNEKLFF. The chain joins TRBV4-1 to TRBJ1-4, with D possibly TRBD1 on 6 matching bases. There are 16 residues in the CDR3. V gave up 4 bases and J gave up 2 bases, with 14 bases separating them. Germline CDR1 reads MGHRA; CDR2 reads YSYEKL.

The chain uses TRBV11-2 and TRBJ2-1; TRBD1 matches at 9 bases. This CDR3 comprises 15 residues. Germline V lookup: CDR1 SGHAT, CDR2 FQNNGV. After removal of 4 bases from V and 4 bases from J, the junction contained 5 bases not matched to a gene. The CDR3 bases are TGTGCCAGCAGCTCCGGGACAGGGTCATACAATGAGCAGTTCTTC. It encodes CASSSGTGSYNEQFF.

Only a few counts were recorded for this clone. The V gene is TRBV24-1, the J gene TRBJ1-5, with no clear D. V lost 4 bases to trimming and J lost 1 base, with 13 bases between them. The CDR3 totals 16 residues. Germline V CDR1 and CDR2: KGHDR, SFDVKD. CDR3 region: CATSDPRVGSNQPQHF. CDR3 coding DNA: TGTGCCACCAGTGACCCCCGCGTGGGGAGCAATCAGCCCCAGCATTTT.

V usage is TRBV4-3 and J usage is TRBJ2-1; D not certain. CDR1 LGHNA and CDR2 YSLEER come from the germline V gene. V lost 1 base and J lost 8, with 15 bases in between. CDR3 length: 15 residues. The DNA for the CDR3 is TGCGCCAGCAGCCAAGTGGGTGGTGGTCGGGATGAGCAGTTCTTC. Translation: CASSQVGGGRDEQFF.

The chain carries TRBV12-3 or TRBV12-4 and TRBJ1-1; D gene ambiguous. CDR3 size: 12 residues. The V end was cut by 4 bases, the J end by 11 bases, with 14 bases between. Written as DNA, the CDR3 is TGTGCCAGCAGTTCCGCCGGGTTCCGGGCTTTCTTT. The encoded protein is CASSSAGFRAFF.

The J gene is TRBJ1-2, the V gene TRBV19; D may be TRBD1 (5 bases). The CDR3 contains 14 residues. Germline V gene data show CDR1 as LNHDA and CDR2 as SQIVND (reference sequence). V shed 2 bases and J shed 2 bases, with 9 bases lying between them. The CDR3: CASSISGSNYGYTF. Written as DNA, the CDR3 is TGTGCCAGTAGTATATCAGGGTCAAACTATGGCTACACCTTC.

V usage is TRBV5-1 and J usage is TRBJ2-7; D is unclear. CDR1 is SGHRS, CDR2 YFSETQ, per germline. Trimming shortened V by 0 bases and J by 2 bases, and 6 bases separated the two germline ends. This CDR3 region has 13 residues. The CDR3 DNA reads TGCGCCAGCAGCTTGGTCGGGCCCTACGAGCAGTACTTC. This codes for CASSLVGPYEQYF.

CDR3 in amino acids: CASSLVLSGTGAYNEQFF. CDR3 bases: TGTGCCAGCAGCTTGGTTTTGTCCGGGACGGGGGCTTACAATGAGCAGTTCTTC. The V call is TRBV11-2, the J call TRBJ2-1; D could derive from TRBD1 or TRBD2 (6 bases each). This CDR3 spans 18 amino acids. Germline V CDR1 and CDR2: SGHAT, FQNNGV. Deletions cut 3 bases from V and 4 bases from J, with 22 bases between.